This T cell receptor beta chain was recovered during a study of post-analysis software for immune sequencing data. Findings of the study overall: Comparison with controls showed significantly lower normalized Chao1 diversity in multiple sclerosis patients. There were roughly five TRBV segments more frequent in patients than controls, and TRBV5-6, TRBV5-1 and TRBV20-1 were among them.

Per the germline V gene, CDR1 is KGHDR and CDR2 is SFDVKD. CDR3 length equals 13 residues. TCR beta libraries were prepared from cDNA with unique molecular identifiers. Using its own MiXCR run on the PCR reads, TCRdb lists one record per CDR3 protein. The sample includes 650,000 to 850,000 distinct CDR3 sequences, under 60% of them seen just once. Notes on this clonotype: Antigen specificity is unknown.

The chain recombines TRBV24-1 with TRBJ2-7; D not resolved. The end of the DNA aligns better with TRBJ2-5, so the J call may be wrong. Material: blood. This sequence was found in a girl under 18 with multiple sclerosis. CDR3 region: CATSVLGKETQYF. CDR3 DNA: TGTGCCACCAGTGTCCTGGGGAAAGAGACCCAGTACTTC.